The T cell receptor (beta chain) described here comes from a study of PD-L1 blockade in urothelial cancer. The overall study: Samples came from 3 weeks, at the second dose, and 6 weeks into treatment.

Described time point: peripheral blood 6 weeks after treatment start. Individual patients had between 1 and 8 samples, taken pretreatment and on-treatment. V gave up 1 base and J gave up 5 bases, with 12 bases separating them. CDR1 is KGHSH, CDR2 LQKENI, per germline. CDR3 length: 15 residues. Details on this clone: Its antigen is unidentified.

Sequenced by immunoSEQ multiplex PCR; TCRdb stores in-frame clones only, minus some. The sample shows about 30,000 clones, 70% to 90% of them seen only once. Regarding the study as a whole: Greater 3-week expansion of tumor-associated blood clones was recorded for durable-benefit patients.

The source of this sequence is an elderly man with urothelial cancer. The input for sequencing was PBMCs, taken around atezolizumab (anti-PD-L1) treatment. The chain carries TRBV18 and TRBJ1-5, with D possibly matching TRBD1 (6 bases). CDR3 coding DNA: TGTGCCAGCTCACCACAAACAGGGTCGGATCAGCCCCAGCATTTT. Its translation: CASSPQTGSDQPQHF.